These 31 T cell receptor beta chains share one sample of origin, sequenced in a study of tissue T cells after allogeneic stem cell transplantation. This table comes from immunoSEQ multiplex PCR, and its TCRdb copy is limited to in-frame clones, with some not included. The sample contains 25,000 to 30,000 clones, about 89% of which appear only once. This sample comprised blood, obtained before transplantation. The receptors shown here come from a male donor aged 60 or older who later had graft-versus-host disease after an allogeneic stem cell transplant.

The chain combines TRBV15 with TRBJ2-7; D unclear. Looked up from germline, CDR1 is LNHNV and CDR2 is YYDKDF (reference sequence). The CDR3 extends over 15 amino acids. Trimming took off 0 bases at V and 4 bases at J, with 13 bases between the two ends. DNA for the CDR3: TGTGCCACCAGCAGAGATCATGGTTTTGGGTACGAGCAGTACTTC. It translates to CATSRDHGFGYEQYF. The whole variable domain, remainder taken from reference TRBV15 and TRBJ2-7, is DAMVIQNPRYQVTQFGKPVTLSCSQTLNHNVMYWYQQKSSQAPKLLFHYYDKDFNNEADTPDNFQSRRPNTSFCFLDIRSPGLGDTAMYLCATSRDHGFGYEQYFGPGTRLTVT.

V usage is TRBV11-2 and J usage is TRBJ2-2; D call uncertain. Trimming shortened V by 5 bases and J by 4 bases, and 8 bases separated the two germline ends. The germline CDR1 and CDR2 sequences are SGHAT and FQNNGV. The CDR3 spans 13 residues. This chain's CDR3 is CASSPQTTGELFF. Here the CDR3 DNA reads TGTGCCAGCAGCCCCCAAACCACCGGGGAGCTGTTTTTT.

The chain links TRBV24-1 to TRBJ2-1, with 7 bases that match TRBD2. Germline V gene lookup returns CDR1 KGHDR and CDR2 SFDVKD. CDR3 size: 21 residues. The V and J ends lost 4 bases and 6 bases, in that order; junction bases with no gene match: 26. The CDR3 reads CATSDHSFWGSGGIRRNEQFF. CDR3 nucleotide sequence: TGTGCCACCAGTGACCATTCTTTCTGGGGGTCGGGAGGAATCCGTCGCAATGAGCAGTTCTTC.

The chain couples TRBV30 to TRBJ2-3; possible D gene TRBD2, 6 bases. V was shortened by 4 bases and J by 4 bases, with 12 bases between the two germline ends. Per germline, CDR1 GTSNPN and CDR2 SVGIG (reference sequence). CDR3 length equals 13 residues. For the CDR3, the DNA is TGTGCCTGGACGGTTCGGGGGTCAGATACGCAGTATTTT. This gives the protein CAWTVRGSDTQYF.

This chain uses TRBV7-2 with TRBJ2-7, with 9 bases that match TRBD1. V lost 3 bases and J lost 6; bases outside the gene matches: 6. Germline V gene sequence: CDR1 SGHTA, CDR2 FQGNSA. This CDR3 comprises 14 residues. CDR3 loop: CASSLGGQGGEQYF. CDR3 DNA: TGTGCCAGCAGCTTGGGGGGACAGGGTGGCGAGCAGTACTTC.

This CDR3 is CASGEPSGNTIYF. The CDR3 region has the DNA TGTGCCAGCGGCGAGCCCTCTGGAAACACCATATATTTT. The chain is built from TRBV3-1 (or the pseudogene TRBV3-2) and TRBJ1-3; D gene uncertain. Germline V CDR1 and CDR2: LGHDT, YNNKEL (reference sequence). V lost 8 bases to trimming and J lost 0 bases, with 8 bases between them. The CDR3 loop spans 13 amino acids.

V usage is TRBV6-6 and J usage is TRBJ2-5; D perhaps matches TRBD2 (5 bases). Trimming took 6 bases from V and 2 from J, leaving 13 bases between them. Germline assignment: CDR1 MNHNY and CDR2 SVGAGI (reference sequence). There are 14 residues in the CDR3. Here the CDR3 reads CASRPEVRQETQYF. The CDR3 coding sequence is TGTGCCAGCAGACCGGAGGTGCGGCAAGAGACCCAGTACTTC.

J is TRBJ2-1 and V is TRBV18; 9 positions agree with TRBD2. V shed 3 bases, J shed 4 bases, and the junction held 4 bases outside the gene matches. This CDR3 has 15 amino acids. In germline, CDR1 is KGHSH, CDR2 LQKENI. The CDR3 coding sequence is TGTGCCAGCTCACCTGGCGGGGGGGTTTACAATGAGCAGTTCTTC. Translated, it gives CASSPGGGVYNEQFF.

This rearrangement joins TRBV19 to TRBJ2-5; no clear D gene. The CDR3 is 13 amino acids. V was cut by 3 bases and J by 5 bases, with 10 bases left in between. Germline assignment: CDR1 LNHDA and CDR2 SQIVND (reference sequence). Written as DNA, the CDR3 is TGTGCCAGTAGTATGAACCTGGGGGAGACCCAGTACTTC. This codes for CASSMNLGETQYF. The whole variable domain, remainder taken from reference TRBV19 and TRBJ2-5, is DGGITQSPKYLFRKEGQNVTLSCEQNLNHDAMYWYRQDPGQGLRLIYYSQIVNDFQKGDIAEGYSVSREKKESFPLTVTSAQKNPTAFYLCASSMNLGETQYFGPGTRLLVL.

This clone appeared once. The V gene is TRBV30, the J gene TRBJ2-7; no clear D gene. Trimming took off 2 bases at V and 2 bases at J, with 4 bases between the two ends. In germline, CDR1 is GTSNPN, CDR2 SVGIG (reference sequence). The CDR3 extends over 11 amino acids. The CDR3 bases are TGTGCCTGGAGTATAGCCTACGAGCAGTACTTC. It encodes CAWSIAYEQYF.

The chain employs TRBV5-1 and TRBJ2-3, with TRBD2 matching 14 bases. Trimming took 5 bases from V and 1 from J; bases not matched to a gene: 9. The length of the CDR3 is 18 residues. Per germline, CDR1 SGHRS and CDR2 YFSETQ. CDR3 sequence reads: CASRAGTSGSGGTDTQYF. Written as DNA, the CDR3 is TGCGCCAGCAGAGCCGGGACTAGCGGGAGCGGAGGCACAGATACGCAGTATTTT.

The J gene is TRBJ2-5, the V gene TRBV5-1, with D perhaps matching TRBD2 (5 bases). V was pared by 3 bases and J by 1 base, with 16 bases between. Germline assignment: CDR1 SGHRS and CDR2 YFSETQ. CDR3 length: 16 amino acids. This CDR3 reads CASSSRKSGSQETQYF. CDR3 nucleotide sequence: TGCGCCAGCAGCTCCCGGAAGTCGGGGAGCCAAGAGACCCAGTACTTC. Supplemented by reference TRBV5-1 and TRBJ2-5, the full variable domain reads KAGVTQTPRYLIKTRGQQVTLSCSPISGHRSVSWYQQTPGQGLQFLFEYFSETQRNKGNFPGRFSGRQFSNSRSEMNVSTLELGDSALYLCASSSRKSGSQETQYFGPGTRLLVL.

The chain carries TRBV18 and TRBJ2-1, with no clear D. This CDR3 comprises 15 residues. Trimming removed 3 bases at V and 2 bases at J, with 11 bases between. Per the germline V gene, CDR1 is KGHSH and CDR2 is LQKENI. The CDR3 is CASSPGQDPYNEQFF. CDR3 coding DNA: TGTGCCAGCTCACCTGGGCAGGACCCCTACAATGAGCAGTTCTTC.

The J gene is TRBJ1-4, the V gene TRBV15; a possible D gene is TRBD1 (6 bases). The germline V gene has CDR1 LNHNV and CDR2 YYDKDF (reference sequence). Trimming stripped 0 bases from V and 0 bases from J, with 14 bases between. The CDR3 extends over 18 amino acids. The CDR3 reads CATSRDLQGKATNEKLFF. The CDR3 DNA follows: TGTGCCACCAGCAGAGATTTACAGGGAAAAGCAACTAATGAAAAACTGTTTTTT.

The chain has TRBV10-3 and TRBJ2-5; D remains unclear. The CDR3 length is 12 residues. Germline CDR1 is ENHRY and CDR2 is SYGVKD. V lost 2 bases and J lost 5, with 6 bases in between. CDR3 nucleotide sequence: TGTGCCATCAGTGAGGCCGTGGAGACCCAGTACTTC. It yields the protein CAISEAVETQYF.

The V and J genes are TRBV14 and TRBJ2-1; no clear D. The CDR3 is 13 amino acids. Germline V gene data show CDR1 as SGHDN and CDR2 as FVKESK. The V end lost 6 bases, the J end lost 10 bases, and 16 bases lay between the germline ends. CDR3 loop: CASRISGPGEQFF. CDR3 coding DNA: TGTGCCAGCAGAATTTCCGGGCCTGGGGAGCAGTTCTTC.

The chain carries TRBV27 and TRBJ2-4, with D perhaps matching TRBD1 or TRBD2 (5 bases each). The V gene lost 5 bases and the J gene lost 7 bases, with 15 bases spanning the gap. Germline V gives CDR1 MNHEY, CDR2 SMNVEV (reference sequence). The CDR3 extends over 14 amino acids. CDR3 in amino acids: CASSEGLAANIQYF. The CDR3 coding sequence is TGTGCCAGCAGTGAGGGGCTGGCGGCCAACATTCAGTACTTC.

The chain has TRBV19 and TRBJ1-1; 8 bases align to TRBD1. This CDR3 has 14 residues. CDR1 is LNHDA, CDR2 SQIVND, per germline (reference sequence). The ends lost 3 bases at V and 8 bases at J; junction bases unmatched: 8. The CDR3 sequence is CASSIGLQGAEAFF. CDR3 sequence (DNA): TGTGCCAGTAGTATCGGGTTGCAGGGGGCGGAAGCTTTCTTT.

The J gene is TRBJ1-1, the V gene TRBV18, with D hard to call. The CDR3 is made up of 16 amino acids. CDR1 is KGHSH, CDR2 LQKENI, per germline. The V end was cut by 3 bases, the J end by 0 bases, with 14 bases between. Here the CDR3 reads CASSPAALGMNTEAFF. The CDR3 region has the DNA TGTGCCAGCTCACCTGCGGCCTTAGGAATGAACACTGAAGCTTTCTTT.

The gene calls are TRBV25-1 and TRBJ1-2; TRBD1 might be the D (6 bases). The germline V and J ends were trimmed by 1 base and 5 bases, with 17 bases remaining between them. This CDR3 spans 16 amino acids. Germline CDR1 is MGHDK and CDR2 is SYGVNS. DNA for the CDR3: TGTGCCAGCAGTGAATTGACAGGTTCTTCTTATTATGGCTACACCTTC. It specifies CASSELTGSSYYGYTF.

The rearrangement uses TRBV5-1 and TRBJ2-5, with 12 nucleotides matching TRBD2. The ends lost 4 bases at V and 4 bases at J; junction bases unmatched: 11. Germline V gives CDR1 SGHRS, CDR2 YFSETQ. The CDR3 spans 17 residues. This chain's CDR3 is CASSVGPLAGGGETQYF. CDR3 sequence (DNA): TGCGCCAGCAGCGTGGGCCCCCTAGCGGGAGGGGGAGAGACCCAGTACTTC.

The CDR3 bases are TGTGCCAGCAGCTTGTCCAGGGTGGTGGGTGAGCAGTACTTC. Its translation is CASSLSRVVGEQYF. The rearrangement links TRBV5-4 to TRBJ2-7; D perhaps matches TRBD1 (5 bases). Trimming took 1 base from V and 7 from J, leaving 15 bases between them. Germline V lookup: CDR1 SGHNT, CDR2 YYREEE (reference sequence). The CDR3 is 14 amino acids.

V usage is TRBV7-8 and J usage is TRBJ1-2; D gene uncertain. This CDR3 is built from 14 residues. Germline values: CDR1 SGHVS, CDR2 FQNEAQ. Deletions cut 3 bases from V and 3 bases from J, with 11 bases between. CDR3 amino acids: CASSFRDTYYGYTF. Written as DNA, the CDR3 is TGTGCCAGCAGCTTCCGAGACACCTACTATGGCTACACCTTC.

The J gene is TRBJ1-2, the V gene TRBV4-3; D is perhaps TRBD1 (6 bases). The CDR3 has 14 residues. V lost 6 bases to trimming and J lost 4 bases, with 15 bases between them. Germline-derived CDR1 and CDR2 are LGHNA and YSLEER. CDR3 sequence reads: CASRPGQGTYGYTF. The CDR3 region has the DNA TGCGCCAGCAGGCCGGGTCAGGGGACCTATGGCTACACCTTC.

This rearrangement joins TRBV5-1 to TRBJ2-1, with 8 bases lining up with TRBD2. Unmatched junction bases numbered 6, after V lost 0 bases and J lost 4 bases. The CDR3 sequence is 16 residues long. In germline, CDR1 is SGHRS, CDR2 YFSETQ. The chain's CDR3 is CASSLEMAGGYNEQFF. The CDR3 DNA sequence: TGCGCCAGCAGCTTGGAGATGGCGGGGGGTTACAATGAGCAGTTCTTC.

The V gene is TRBV9, the J gene TRBJ2-3; unclear D gene. This CDR3 comprises 13 residues. Trimming stripped 2 bases from V and 6 bases from J, with 10 bases between. Germline lookup yields CDR1 SGDLS and CDR2 YYNGEE. The CDR3 region has the DNA TGTGCCAGCAGCGTTTATAGAGAGGATACGCAGTATTTT. Its protein product is CASSVYREDTQYF.

The chain has TRBV18 and TRBJ1-4; perhaps TRBD1 as D (5 bases). The germline V gene encodes CDR1 KGHSH and CDR2 LQKENI. This CDR3 comprises 16 residues. The germline V and J ends were trimmed by 0 bases and 4 bases, with 12 bases remaining between them. In DNA, the CDR3 is TGTGCCAGCTCACCACCGACGGGGCAGTATAATGAAAAACTGTTTTTT. Translating gives CASSPPTGQYNEKLFF.

The rearrangement uses TRBV4-2 and TRBJ2-5; 8 bases agree with TRBD2. Per the germline V gene, CDR1 is LGHNA and CDR2 is YNFKEQ. The CDR3 length is 16 residues. V lost 3 bases to trimming and J lost 0 bases; unmatched junction nucleotides: 6. CDR3 residues: CASSQGQRGHQETQYF. CDR3 coding DNA: TGTGCCAGCAGCCAGGGGCAGCGGGGGCACCAAGAGACCCAGTACTTC.

The rearrangement joins TRBV11-2 to TRBJ2-7; D is possibly TRBD2 (6 bases). The V gene's germline CDR1 is SGHAT and CDR2 FQNNGV. The CDR3 is 14 amino acids. V was cut by 6 bases and J by 4 bases, with 16 bases left in between. CDR3 nucleotide sequence: TGTGCCAGCAGTGATAGCGGCCAGATTTACGAGCAGTACTTC. As protein: CASSDSGQIYEQYF.

CDR3 sequence reads: CASSPGSSSSYEQYF. The CDR3 DNA reads as TGTGCCAGCAGCCCGGGGTCATCTAGCTCCTACGAGCAGTACTTC. This chain connects TRBV3-1 (or the pseudogene TRBV3-2) to TRBJ2-7, with a possible D match to TRBD2 (5 bases). The CDR3 has 15 amino acids. Germline values: CDR1 LGHDT, CDR2 YNNKEL (reference sequence). Trimming took off 4 bases at V and 0 bases at J, with 13 bases between the two ends.

The chain links TRBV5-4 to TRBJ2-1, with TRBD2 identical over 16 bases. The CDR3 spans 19 residues. Germline values: CDR1 SGHNT, CDR2 YYREEE (reference sequence). The J segment lost 2 bases and the V segment lost 3 bases, leaving 8 bases of the junction unmatched. CDR3 DNA sequence: TGTGCCAGCAGCTGGCCCGGGACTAGCGGGGGGGGAGCCTACAATGAGCAGTTCTTC. Translating it yields CASSWPGTSGGGAYNEQFF.